A single sample is the source of the 3 T cell receptor beta chains below, sequenced in a study of T cell responses to AZD1222 COVID-19 vaccine. Sequencing was performed with immunoSEQ multiplex PCR; in TCRdb, only in-frame clones are kept and a portion is missing. The sample consists of approximately 130,000 clones, roughly 86% of them appearing once. The sequencing used peripheral blood, collected 28 days after the second AZD1222 dose. The source is an adult who received the AZD1222 COVID-19 vaccine.

V and J are TRBV29-1 and TRBJ2-4, with TRBD1 identical over 10 bases. CDR1 and CDR2 (germline): SQVTM, ANQGSEA. The CDR3 length is 13 residues. The J segment lost 7 bases and the V segment lost 6 bases, leaving 6 bases of the junction unmatched. The CDR3 DNA reads TGCAGCGTGGGATGGGGACAGGGGAACATTCAGTACTTC. This gives the protein CSVGWGQGNIQYF.

This clone appeared once. The V and J genes are TRBV25-1 and TRBJ2-1; TRBD2 matches 8 bases. Germline V gives CDR1 MGHDK, CDR2 SYGVNS. The CDR3 has 15 amino acids. Losses at the gene ends were 3 bases for V and 5 bases for J; bases not matched to a gene: 6. The DNA of the CDR3 is TGTGCCAGCAGTGACCCGGGACTAGGGGACAATGAGCAGTTCTTC. Translating gives CASSDPGLGDNEQFF.

V is TRBV11-2 and J is TRBJ1-6; D is ambiguous. CDR3 length: 15 amino acids. Germline V gene data show CDR1 as SGHAT and CDR2 as FQNNGV. Between the trimmed V and J ends, which lost 10 bases and 3 bases, there was a span of 16 bases. The DNA for the CDR3 is TGTGCCATCTCGGGCACAGCCAACTATAATTCACCCCTCCACTTT. Translation: CAISGTANYNSPLHF.